These 23 T cell receptor beta chains share one sample of origin, sequenced in a study of shared clonotypes between healthy human individuals. The protocol was immunoSEQ multiplex PCR, while the TCRdb copy is restricted to in-frame clones and leaves out a portion. The sample lists 1.6 million or so clones, about 98.5% occurring once. Sample: naive CD4+ T cells sorted from blood. The subset denotes: CD45RA+ positively selected. The receptors come from a man under 40 in good health.

The chain carries TRBV10-3 and TRBJ2-1; D is possibly TRBD2 (6 bases). The CDR3 has 13 amino acids. With 2 bases removed from V and 14 bases from J, the gap between germline ends came to 16 bases. Germline V gene data show CDR1 as ENHRY and CDR2 as SYGVKD. CDR3 sequence reads: CAISEPGGEVKFF. The CDR3 bases are TGTGCCATCAGTGAGCCCGGGGGAGAGGTTAAGTTCTTC.

To note about this clone: A read error may account for a junction end that differs from germline. In the same sample, other DNA sequences code for this CDR3. V usage is TRBV20-1 and J usage is TRBJ1-5; D is unresolved. In germline, CDR1 is DFQATT, CDR2 SNEGSKA (reference sequence). This CDR3 is 10 amino acids long. The CDR3 is CSAGDQPQHF. The CDR3 DNA reads TGCAGTGCTGGAGATCAGCCCCAGCATTTT.

The CDR3 region is CASSGPGSDYGYTF. CDR3 nucleotides: TGCGCCAGCAGCGGGCCGGGGTCGGACTATGGCTACACCTTC. V gene TRBV5-1 combines with J gene TRBJ1-2; D remains unclear. This CDR3 comprises 14 residues. V lost 4 bases and J 3 bases, leaving 13 bases between the germline ends. Germline CDR1 SGHRS, CDR2 YFSETQ.

The rearrangement uses TRBV5-1 and TRBJ1-2; D not certain. V dropped 1 base and J dropped 5 bases, with 15 bases sitting between them. The CDR3 runs 15 residues. Germline CDR1 and CDR2: SGHRS and YFSETQ. The CDR3 reads CASSLSPAVGYGYTF. Here the CDR3 DNA reads TGCGCCAGCAGCTTGTCCCCAGCCGTCGGGTATGGCTACACCTTC.

V gene TRBV5-1 combines with J gene TRBJ2-1; 12 positions agree with TRBD2. Trimming removed 5 bases from V and 3 bases from J; junction bases left unmatched: 6. Germline loops: CDR1 SGHRS, CDR2 YFSETQ. There are 16 residues in the CDR3. Here the CDR3 reads CASRTGTSGFYNEQFF. CDR3 coding DNA: TGCGCCAGCAGGACCGGGACTAGCGGGTTCTACAATGAGCAGTTCTTC.

The chain joins TRBV18 to TRBJ2-5; D ambiguous. V shed 5 bases and J shed 3 bases, with 19 bases lying between them. There are 16 residues in the CDR3. Germline lookup yields CDR1 KGHSH and CDR2 LQKENI. DNA of the CDR3: TGTGCCAGCTCAATTCTCGGGTCCAAGTCTGAAGAGACCCAGTACTTC. Translated, it gives CASSILGSKSEETQYF.

The rearrangement joins TRBV19 to TRBJ1-2; D perhaps matches TRBD1 (5 bases). There are 16 residues in the CDR3. Germline V gene sequence: CDR1 LNHDA, CDR2 SQIVND (reference sequence). Trimming removed 1 base from V and 3 bases from J, with 15 bases in between. The CDR3 DNA is TGTGCCAGTAGTATAGGAGCGGGGCGCTCGGACTATGGCTACACCTTC. Translated, it gives CASSIGAGRSDYGYTF.

This sequence joins TRBV5-1 and TRBJ2-3; D is ambiguous. The CDR3 extends over 12 amino acids. Trimming cost V 2 bases and J 5 bases, with 6 bases left between them. Germline lookup yields CDR1 SGHRS and CDR2 YFSETQ. CDR3 in amino acids: CASSFLRDTQYF. CDR3 nucleotide sequence: TGCGCCAGCAGCTTCCTGAGAGATACGCAGTATTTT.

This clone has just one count. The chain employs TRBV19 and TRBJ2-2; D tentatively fits TRBD1 or TRBD2 (6 bases each). Trimming removed 8 bases at V and 3 bases at J, with 16 bases between. Germline CDR1 is LNHDA and CDR2 is SQIVND (reference sequence). The CDR3 has 15 residues. The CDR3 region has the DNA TGTGCCAGTGCCGGGGTACGGGGGCACACCGGGGAGCTGTTTTTT. Amino acid sequence: CASAGVRGHTGELFF.

The chain combines TRBV5-1 with TRBJ2-3; 10 bases are a match to TRBD1. This CDR3 has 18 amino acids. Germline-derived CDR1 and CDR2 are SGHRS and YFSETQ. The V and J ends lost 4 bases and 1 base, in that order; junction bases with no gene match: 12. The CDR3 region has the DNA TGCGCCAGCAGCCCACTCGGCGCCGGGACAGGGGGCACAGATACGCAGTATTTT. Translation gives CASSPLGAGTGGTDTQYF.

This clone was counted a single time. The CDR3 DNA sequence: TGTGCCAGCAGCACCTGGACAGGGAACTACGAGCAGTACTTC. Amino acid sequence: CASSTWTGNYEQYF. V and J are TRBV7-9 and TRBJ2-7, with TRBD1 identical over 8 bases. The CDR3 covers 14 residues. After removal of 5 bases from V and 3 bases from J, the junction contained 6 bases not matched to a gene. CDR1 and CDR2 (germline): SEHNR, FQNEAQ (reference sequence).

The chain employs TRBV27 and TRBJ2-7, with TRBD1 identical over 8 bases. Per the germline V gene, CDR1 is MNHEY and CDR2 is SMNVEV (reference sequence). With V trimmed by 4 bases and J by 4 bases, 6 bases remained unmatched. The CDR3 has 14 residues. The CDR3 region is CASSSRDRRYEQYF. The CDR3 region has the DNA TGTGCCAGCAGTTCACGGGACAGGCGGTACGAGCAGTACTTC.

The J gene is TRBJ2-3, the V gene TRBV19; no clear D gene. Trimming took 5 bases from V and 4 from J, leaving 10 bases between them. The CDR3 runs to 13 residues. In germline, CDR1 is LNHDA, CDR2 SQIVND (reference sequence). CDR3 bases: TGTGCCAGTAGTGGAGTCGATGCAGATACGCAGTATTTT. The encoded protein is CASSGVDADTQYF.

The chain joins TRBV20-1 to TRBJ2-7; D is unresolved. There are 11 residues in the CDR3. CDR1 and CDR2 from the germline V gene are DFQATT and SNEGSKA (reference sequence). The V and J ends lost 4 bases and 2 bases respectively, with 6 bases between them. Written as DNA, the CDR3 is TGCAGTGCTAACCGGGCCTACGAGCAGTACTTC. Translating it yields CSANRAYEQYF.

This sequence joins TRBV2 and TRBJ2-2; 12 nucleotides line up with TRBD2. Germline trimming cut 7 bases from V and 7 bases from J; bases unmatched to any gene: 7. Per the germline V gene, CDR1 is SNHLY and CDR2 is FYNNEI. This CDR3 has 15 amino acids. CDR3 coding DNA: TGTGCCAGCACCACGGGACTAGCGGGCGGCGGGGAGCTGTTTTTT. Residues: CASTTGLAGGGELFF.

The chain combines TRBV15 with TRBJ1-4; a weak D match, TRBD1 (5 bases). CDR1 is LNHNV and CDR2 is YYDKDF in the germline V gene (reference sequence). Trimming stripped 1 base from V and 3 bases from J, with 9 bases between. The CDR3 spans 15 residues. The CDR3 bases are TGTGCCACCAGCAGAGTGGGGGGGTCTAATGAAAAACTGTTTTTT. It translates to CATSRVGGSNEKLFF.

The chain joins TRBV6-4 to TRBJ2-6; D may correspond to TRBD1 or TRBD2 (5 bases each). This CDR3 is built from 17 residues. Between the trimmed V and J ends, which lost 4 bases and 0 bases, there was a span of 13 bases. The germline V gene has CDR1 MRHNA and CDR2 SNTAGT. CDR3 sequence: CASSGGDGDSGANVLTF. CDR3 DNA sequence: TGTGCCAGCAGTGGTGGGGACGGTGACTCTGGGGCCAACGTCCTGACTTTC.

This chain links TRBV2 with TRBJ1-1; D not certain. This CDR3 is built from 14 residues. V gave up 4 bases and J gave up 5 bases, with 14 bases separating them. In germline, CDR1 is SNHLY, CDR2 FYNNEI. CDR3 in amino acids: CASSVIGFGTEAFF. In DNA, the CDR3 is TGTGCCAGCAGTGTTATCGGATTTGGGACTGAAGCTTTCTTT. Supplemented by reference TRBV2 and TRBJ1-1, the full variable domain reads EPEVTQTPSHQVTQMGQEVILRCVPISNHLYFYWYRQILGQKVEFLVSFYNNEISEKSEIFDDQFSVERPDGSNFTLKIRSTKLEDSAMYFCASSVIGFGTEAFFGQGTRLTVV.

The chain links TRBV5-4 to TRBJ2-2, with 10 nucleotides matching TRBD2. The CDR3 totals 17 residues. The germline V gene encodes CDR1 SGHNT and CDR2 YYREEE (reference sequence). After removal of 4 bases from V and 3 bases from J, the junction contained 9 bases not matched to a gene. The CDR3 loop is CASSVRASGSHTGELFF. The CDR3 bases are TGTGCCAGCAGCGTACGCGCTAGCGGGAGTCACACCGGGGAGCTGTTTTTT.

Concerning this clone itself: One junction end does not reproduce the germline sequence, and a read error may be involved. The rearrangement links TRBV12-5 to TRBJ2-4; 9 positions agree with TRBD1. The CDR3 has 12 amino acids. Looked up from germline, CDR1 is LGHNT and CDR2 is FRNRAP. Here the CDR3 reads CASGRDREAATF. CDR3 nucleotides: TGTGCTAGTGGCCGGGACAGGGAAGCGGCCACCTTC. The full variable domain, its missing parts supplied by reference TRBV12-5 and TRBJ2-4, is DARVTQTPRHKVTEMGQEVTMRCQPILGHNTVFWYRQTMMQGLELLAYFRNRAPLDDSGMPKDRFSAEMPDATLATLKIQPSEPRDSAVYFCASGRDREAATFGAGTRLSVL.

V gene TRBV10-2 combines with J gene TRBJ2-5; D is undetermined. The V gene's germline CDR1 is WSHSY and CDR2 SAAADI. The CDR3 loop spans 13 amino acids. Trimming removed 5 bases at V and 0 bases at J, with 7 bases between. The CDR3 nucleotides read TGCGCCAGCAGTAGGCGGAACCAAGAGACCCAGTACTTC. Translated: CASSRRNQETQYF.

The rearrangement joins TRBV29-1 to TRBJ2-5, with 7 bases lining up with TRBD1. J was trimmed by 5 bases and V by 7 bases; bases with no gene match: 7. CDR3 length: 12 residues. The V gene's germline CDR1 is SQVTM and CDR2 ANQGSEA. CDR3 protein: CSAHRGYETQYF. DNA of the CDR3: TGCAGCGCCCACAGGGGATACGAGACCCAGTACTTC.

This clone came up once. CDR3 residues: CASSPTSGSYNEQFF. The CDR3 bases are TGCGCCAGCAGCCCGACTAGCGGGAGCTACAATGAGCAGTTCTTC. The chain employs TRBV10-1 and TRBJ2-1; 12 positions match TRBD2. V lost 6 bases, J lost 3 bases, and 3 bases stayed unmatched. This CDR3 contains 15 residues. Germline loops: CDR1 WNHNN, CDR2 SYGVQD (reference sequence).